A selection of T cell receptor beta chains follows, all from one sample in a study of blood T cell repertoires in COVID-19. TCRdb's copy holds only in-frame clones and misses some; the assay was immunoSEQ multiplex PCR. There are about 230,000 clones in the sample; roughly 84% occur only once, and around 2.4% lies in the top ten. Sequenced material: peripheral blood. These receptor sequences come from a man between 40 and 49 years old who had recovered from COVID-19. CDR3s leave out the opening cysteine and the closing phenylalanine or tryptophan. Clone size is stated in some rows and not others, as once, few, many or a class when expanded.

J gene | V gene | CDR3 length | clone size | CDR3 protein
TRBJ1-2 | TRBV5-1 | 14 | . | ASSLEATGIIDGYT
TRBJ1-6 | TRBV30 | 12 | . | AWTGGNVNSPLH
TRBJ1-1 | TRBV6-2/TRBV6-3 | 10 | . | ASSYPALEAF
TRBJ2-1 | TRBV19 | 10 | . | ASSIGGSEQF
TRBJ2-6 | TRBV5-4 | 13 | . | ASSRDTSGANVLT
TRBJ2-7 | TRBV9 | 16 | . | ASSRGLAGGPGSYEQY
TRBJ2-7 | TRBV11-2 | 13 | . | ASSRTSGSPDEQY
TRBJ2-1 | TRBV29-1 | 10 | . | SVDGFNNEQF
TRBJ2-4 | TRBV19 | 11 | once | ASSGPGRSIQY
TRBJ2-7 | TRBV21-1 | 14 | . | ASSSGVTGEFYEQY
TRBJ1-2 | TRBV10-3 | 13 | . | AISDQAKDYYGYT
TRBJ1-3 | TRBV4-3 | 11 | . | ASSQEVRNTIY
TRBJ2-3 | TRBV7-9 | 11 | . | ATRLAGEDTQY
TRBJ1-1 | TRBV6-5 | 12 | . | ASSSDRGLTEAF
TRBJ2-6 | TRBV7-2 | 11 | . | ALTGTGANVLT
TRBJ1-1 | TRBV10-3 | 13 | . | AISEGQGWYTEAF
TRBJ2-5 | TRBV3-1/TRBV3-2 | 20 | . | ASSRFWGTSGGETSIQETQY
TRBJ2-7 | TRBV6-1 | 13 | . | ASSEAGTGYDEQY
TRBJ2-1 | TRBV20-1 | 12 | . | SASAGVGYNEQF
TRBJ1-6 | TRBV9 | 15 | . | ASSVAGQSSYNSPLH
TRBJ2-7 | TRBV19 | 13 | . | ASSIVAGSSYEQY
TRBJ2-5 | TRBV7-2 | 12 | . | ASSSPGLRPTQY
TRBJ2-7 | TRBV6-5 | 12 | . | ASGTRGLQYEQY
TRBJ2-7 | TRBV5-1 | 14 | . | ASSFFSTSTMAEQY
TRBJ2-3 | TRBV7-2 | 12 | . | ASSSGTVPDTQY
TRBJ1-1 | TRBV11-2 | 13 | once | ASSLDSGGNTEAF
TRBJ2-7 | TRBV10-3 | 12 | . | AIRSGTGGYEQY
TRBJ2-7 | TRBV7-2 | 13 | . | ASRLDRGERYEQY
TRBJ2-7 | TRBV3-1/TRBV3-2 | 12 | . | ASSQMPGGYEQY
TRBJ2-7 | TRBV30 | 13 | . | AWSVRTSTAYEQY
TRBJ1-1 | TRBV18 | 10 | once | ASSPHVTEAF
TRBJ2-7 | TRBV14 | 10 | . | ASSQDLREQY
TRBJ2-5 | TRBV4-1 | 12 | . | ASSQWSGQETQY
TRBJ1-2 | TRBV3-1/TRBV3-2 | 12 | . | ASSQDLTGGGYT
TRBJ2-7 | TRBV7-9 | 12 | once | ASSFMQGPGEQY
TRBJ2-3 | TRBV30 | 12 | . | AWSWAANTDTQY
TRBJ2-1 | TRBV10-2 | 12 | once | ASRQTSGNNEQF
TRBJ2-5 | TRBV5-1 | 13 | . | ASSGRTSAQETQY
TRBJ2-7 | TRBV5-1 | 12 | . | ASSAGRTIYEQY
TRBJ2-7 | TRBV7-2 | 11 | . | ASSLGPLDTWY
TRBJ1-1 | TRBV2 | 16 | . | ASSQPGQGAPLNTEAF
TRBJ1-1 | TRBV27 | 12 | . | ASSLTLGATEAF
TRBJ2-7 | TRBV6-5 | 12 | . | ASSSRTGGYEQY
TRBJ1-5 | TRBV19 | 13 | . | ASTAVPGANQPQH
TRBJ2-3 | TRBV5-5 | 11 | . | ASRSTGWDTQY
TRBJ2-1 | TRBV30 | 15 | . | AWTLAGGRGTYNEQF
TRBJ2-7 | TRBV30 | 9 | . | AWGGLGEQY
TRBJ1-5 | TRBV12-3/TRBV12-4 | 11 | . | ASSLFGNQPQH
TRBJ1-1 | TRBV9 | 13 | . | ASSSQTDPNTEAF
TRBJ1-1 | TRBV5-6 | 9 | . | ASSLTGEAF
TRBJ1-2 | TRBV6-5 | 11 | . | ASSRDREYGYT
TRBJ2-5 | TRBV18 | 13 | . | ASSDIQGPQETQY
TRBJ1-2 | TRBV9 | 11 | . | ASSVGTGLGYT